This note documents a single T cell receptor (beta chain) sequence. This clonotype has a count of ten or more. No antigen is known for it. One base away there is no much larger clone; base qualities are not given. The germline V gene encodes CDR1 SGHTS and CDR2 YDEGEE. The CDR3 spans 16 residues, from the cysteine through the phenylalanine. Only the CDR3 portion is preserved as DNA: 48 bases, with reading frame beginning at the first base. The junction carries 15 bases between V and J, which are trimmed by 4 bases and 4 bases respectively. 400 to 650 ng RNA was reverse transcribed with SuperScript III using primers against the alpha and beta constant regions. Separate libraries for the alpha and beta chains were generated through chain-specific third strand synthesis that incorporated multiplexing indices. To avoid primer bias, the protocol used one single primer pair to amplify every rearrangement within a chain, and the protocol also attached molecular barcodes to each cDNA molecule. Purified cDNA was ligated with T4 RNA Ligase 1 onto a 5' RACE adapter bearing a random hexamer and the SP2 sequencing primer site. The authors primed second strand synthesis from the SP2 site with Phusion polymerase and used slow temperature ramps to favor optimal annealing. Joined together, two random hexamer sequences that had both been added before amplification formed the 12-nucleotide barcode of each molecule. An amplification PCR of roughly 25 cycles with P5s and P7 primers came after a short first PCR that had added P5 and P7 adapter elements plus a second index. A total of around 27 PCR cycles were applied to the libraries, which were quantified on a Qubit, sized on a Bioanalyzer, and diluted to about 3.7 nM. The normalized libraries were sequenced on an Illumina MiSeq using 2 x 250 paired-end kits. MinElute columns were the means by which the reverse transcription reactions were cleaned up, and the reactions were eluted into about 10 ul Tris-Cl. A 1:1 ratio of AMPure XP beads was used to clean the adapter ligations after they had run for about 21 hours at 16 degrees C. The paper's data handling went like this. Demultiplexed FASTQ files were processed with a modified Decombinator that output V, J, insert and barcode information. Any sequence that shared a barcode yet differed from the dominant sequence was discarded as an error, and the number of original cDNA molecules was estimated by counting barcodes clustered at Levenshtein distance 3. For downstream analyses, the R packages ineq, vegan, igraph and RCytoscape were used, along with IMGT nomenclature and CDR3 definitions. V gene usage was computed over distinct sequences, each TCR counted once to avoid skew from clonal expansion. Whenever two unique CDR3 amino acid sequences within a donor differed by a single Levenshtein edit, similarity networks linked them. Published HIV-specific CDR3s (approximately 90 alpha, 700 or so beta) and CMV-specific CDR3s (around 12 alpha, 200 to 300 beta) were compiled and searched for in the repertoires. Lower sequence numbers were not the cause of the decreased diversity in patients, as random subsampling to size-matched repertoires showed. The public sequencing data were trimmed at Q25 with fastp and processed into clonotypes with MiXCR by TCRdb, which kept only in-frame beta chains. When rows share a CDR3 protein, they turn into one entry using the most common DNA and genes. TCRdb's processing, not the authors' own work, is the source of the V and J calls. A total of about 8,300 distinct CDR3 sequences appear in this sample, about 9.1% of them only once. The ten largest account for under 25% of the sample.

Whole blood was used without cell fractionation, so all unsorted peripheral T cells were reflected in the repertoire. For RNA extraction, an approximately 2.5 ml sample of peripheral blood was drawn into Tempus tubes. The study enrolled HIV-infected adults who had not yet received antiretroviral therapy and were about to begin treatment, and it processed the first sixteen eligible patients. Enrollment excluded patients who had febrile or AIDS-related illness, tumors, hepatitis B or C coinfection, immunomodulatory therapy, recent vaccination or treatment interruptions. The TURBO-DNase kit was used to remove leftover genomic DNA, and GLOBINclear was used to deplete globin mRNA. Pretreatment blood was drawn from HIV-infected patients immediately prior to the initiation of antiretroviral therapy. The data belong to a study of HIV-infected patients and healthy controls (dated by TCRdb to the mid-2010s). Context from the whole study: CD4 counts were modestly but significantly increased in about 85% of the 16 patients after three months of therapy, but they remained below normal ranges. No consistent shift in CD8 counts was seen during early therapy, whereas a slight rise was seen in the CD4:CD8 ratio. An undetectable viral load was attained by 11 of 16 patients by the second bleed and by all patients after a further year of therapy. Overall T-cell lymphocytopenia was not observed in the patients, and no significant difference from controls was found in total CDR3 counts per chain. The study tested whether deep TCR repertoire sequencing of HIV patients' small blood samples could capture immune perturbation and reconstitution. Findings and caveats that apply to the study as a whole: Compared with controls, HIV-infected patients showed significantly different mean usage of eight alpha and eight beta V genes. Sequencing depth was restricted by the use of whole blood, which also prevented the dynamics of distinct T-cell subpopulations from being separated. Compared with untreated HIV+ repertoires, healthy control repertoires had roughly threefold more distinct CDR3s and higher Shannon diversity. During therapy, a significant decrease in frequency was seen for HIV-associated CDR3s, whereas no significant change was found for CMV-associated CDR3s, although most of them became more frequent. Donor HLA types were not determined in the study. The pairing of alpha and beta chains was not determined in the samples. HIV-infected repertoires showed significantly elevated mean Gini indices relative to controls, which possibly reflects oligoclonality. MAIT cell alpha-chain CDR3s were found at high frequency in healthy controls but were severely depleted in HIV+ repertoires. Only sixteen HIV-infected individuals were processed, which the authors considered a major limit on how widely the findings apply. More CDR3s were shared between individuals among healthy controls than among HIV+ patients, as measured by Jaccard index and by the count of highly shared sequences. The apparent post-therapy recovery of the Gini index in HIV-infected patients was not reproduced in size-matched repertoire data. The study cohorts differed slightly in age and sex profile, but those differences did not account for the observed differences in diversity. Rare events from HIV-infected data received too much weight under size-matching, and comparisons were complicated by unequal numbers of distinct sequences between patients and controls.

Here the sequenced sample was blood, taken before antiretroviral therapy. The sequence derives from an adult with HIV infection. Rearrangement joined TRBV5-8 to TRBJ2-6; the D segment could be TRBD1, given 5 matching bases. DNA sequence: TGTGCCAGCAGCGGCGGTTCAGGGTCAGGGGCCAACGTCCTGACTTTC. The encoded protein is CASSGGSGSGANVLTF.